The 25 T cell receptor beta chains below come from one sample, sequenced in a study of cytomegalovirus exposure and HLA in healthy donors. PCR used 60 Vbeta primers and 13 Jbeta primers. Data came from immunoSEQ multiplex PCR; TCRdb stores just in-frame clones and leaves some out. The sample lists some 220,000 clones; about 77% were seen once. Sample: PBMCs. These receptors were collected from a boy aged 5 to 17 in good health and CMV-seronegative.

The chain is built from TRBV29-1 and TRBJ1-6; the match to TRBD1 covers 10 bases. CDR3 size: 14 residues. The germline V gene encodes CDR1 SQVTM and CDR2 ANQGSEA. Unmatched junction bases numbered 10, after V lost 7 bases and J lost 10 bases. The CDR3 nucleotides are TGCAGCGCTCGGACAGGGGGGGAAAGATCACCCCTCCACTTT. This sequence encodes CSARTGGERSPLHF. The complete variable domain, with remaining parts taken from reference TRBV29-1 and TRBJ1-6, reads SAVISQKPSRDICQRGTSLTIQCQVDSQVTMMFWYRQQPGQSLTLIATANQGSEATYESGFVIDKFPISRPNLTFSTLTVSNMSPEDSSIYLCSARTGGERSPLHFGNGTRLTVT.

In DNA, the CDR3 is TGTGCCAGCTCCGAACAGGATTACACAGATACGCAGTATTTT. This codes for CASSEQDYTDTQYF. J is TRBJ2-3 and V is TRBV6-1; tentative D call: TRBD1 (5 bases). Trimming took off 8 bases at V and 2 bases at J, with 14 bases between the two ends. The CDR3 runs 14 residues. CDR1 is MNHNS and CDR2 is SASEGT in the germline V gene.

This chain connects TRBV5-1 to TRBJ1-4; TRBD1 is a possible D gene (6 bases). Germline CDR1 is SGHRS and CDR2 is YFSETQ. The germline V and J ends were trimmed by 2 bases and 8 bases, with 19 bases remaining between them. The CDR3 has 16 residues. This chain's CDR3 is CASSFSPQDSGEKLFF. CDR3 bases: TGCGCCAGCAGCTTCTCACCCCAGGACAGTGGCGAAAAACTGTTTTTT.

CDR3 sequence: CASRQRDKNTEAFF. CDR3 sequence (DNA): TGTGCCAGCAGACAAAGGGACAAGAACACTGAAGCTTTCTTT. The chain links TRBV27 to TRBJ1-1; the D gene is possibly TRBD1 (6 bases). The CDR3 contains 14 residues. Looked up from germline, CDR1 is MNHEY and CDR2 is SMNVEV (reference sequence). V was shortened by 6 bases and J by 1 base, with 12 bases between the two germline ends.

V is TRBV5-4 and J is TRBJ2-5; 12 bases match TRBD2. The assigned J gene may be wrong: the sequence end matches TRBJ2-7 better. Germline V CDR1 and CDR2: SGHNT, YYREEE (reference sequence). The CDR3 extends over 15 amino acids. As DNA, the CDR3 is TGTGCCAGCAGCCCAGGTGGGGGACTAGCGGGCGAGCAGTACTTC. This gives the protein CASSPGGGLAGEQYF.

This chain connects TRBV7-2 to TRBJ1-1, with 7 bases that match TRBD1. Germline V gives CDR1 SGHTA, CDR2 FQGNSA. V lost 4 bases to trimming and J lost 5 bases; unmatched junction nucleotides: 10. This CDR3 has 15 amino acids. In nucleotides, the CDR3 is TGTGCCAGCAGCTACGGCGACAGGGAGGCAACTGAAGCTTTCTTT. This sequence encodes CASSYGDREATEAFF.

The chain combines TRBV27 with TRBJ2-7, with 8 positions matching TRBD2. With 6 bases clipped from V and 6 bases from J, the junction kept 22 bases outside the gene matches. CDR1 MNHEY and CDR2 SMNVEV come from the germline V gene (reference sequence). The CDR3 runs 18 residues. CDR3: CASRGRGLGLAGSREQYF. The CDR3 nucleotides are TGTGCCAGCAGGGGACGGGGGTTAGGGTTAGCGGGATCCCGCGAGCAGTACTTC.

V and J are TRBV5-1 and TRBJ2-2; 13 nucleotides align to TRBD2. This CDR3 comprises 16 residues. Germline V lookup: CDR1 SGHRS, CDR2 YFSETQ. Trimming at V came to 4 bases and at J to 4 bases, leaving 4 bases not matched to a gene. CDR3 loop: CASSRGLAGTTGELFF. The CDR3, as DNA: TGCGCCAGCAGCCGGGGACTAGCGGGGACCACCGGGGAGCTGTTTTTT.

The chain joins TRBV10-3 to TRBJ1-2; 7 nucleotides agree with TRBD1. Per the germline V gene, CDR1 is ENHRY and CDR2 is SYGVKD. The CDR3 loop spans 12 amino acids. V was pared by 8 bases and J by 8 bases, with 8 bases of the junction left unmatched. The chain's CDR3 is CAIPQGQKGYTF. CDR3 nucleotides: TGTGCCATCCCACAGGGACAGAAAGGCTACACCTTC.

The chain joins TRBV5-5 to TRBJ1-5; D ambiguous. Trimming removed 4 bases at V and 4 bases at J, with 15 bases between. This CDR3 has 15 residues. In germline, CDR1 is SGHKS, CDR2 YYEKEE (reference sequence). CDR3 bases: TGTGCCAGCAGCCCGACCCAGGAAAGAAATCAGCCCCAGCATTTT. Its translation is CASSPTQERNQPQHF.

The chain combines TRBV7-3 with TRBJ1-1; the match to TRBD1 covers 9 bases. Germline V CDR1 and CDR2: SGHTA, FQGTGA. Trimming removed 3 bases from V and 0 bases from J; junction bases left unmatched: 8. This CDR3 is 17 amino acids long. The CDR3 bases are TGTGCCAGCAGCTTTGGGCCCGGGACAGGGCTGAACACTGAAGCTTTCTTT. It translates to CASSFGPGTGLNTEAFF.

This clone is a singleton in its sample. The rearrangement uses TRBV7-9 and TRBJ1-1; D is possibly TRBD1 (5 bases). The CDR3 runs to 13 residues. Germline V gene sequence: CDR1 SEHNR, CDR2 FQNEAQ (reference sequence). Trimming left V 5 bases short and J 1 base short, with 8 bases between. The CDR3 coding sequence is TGTGCCAGCAGCACTCAGGGGAACACTGAAGCTTTCTTT. It translates to CASSTQGNTEAFF.

This CDR3 reads CSADRGPGKLFF. The CDR3 region has the DNA TGCAGCGCGGACAGGGGCCCGGGGAAACTGTTTTTT. This chain connects TRBV29-1 to TRBJ1-4; 9 bases line up with TRBD1. The germline V gene has CDR1 SQVTM and CDR2 ANQGSEA. CDR3 size: 12 residues. After removal of 7 bases from V and 11 bases from J, the junction contained 8 bases not matched to a gene.

The CDR3 sequence is CASSVEGGGSTEAFF. CDR3 nucleotides: TGTGCCAGCAGTGTCGAGGGCGGCGGGTCCACTGAAGCTTTCTTT. This chain uses TRBV6-1 with TRBJ1-1; D gene uncertain. Trimming took off 4 bases at V and 4 bases at J, with 16 bases between the two ends. The CDR3 is 15 residues long. CDR1 and CDR2 from the germline V gene are MNHNS and SASEGT.

The CDR3 bases are TGTGCCAGCTCACCACCGGGAACAGGGGGCATAGGGGAGCAGTTCTTC. This translates into CASSPPGTGGIGEQFF. This chain joins TRBV18 and TRBJ2-1; 9 nucleotides line up with TRBD1. The germline gives CDR1 KGHSH, CDR2 LQKENI. The CDR3 totals 16 residues. The trim removed 0 bases at V and 10 bases at J, leaving 10 bases unmatched. The variable domain in full, with the rest retrieved from reference TRBV18 and TRBJ2-1, is NAGVMQNPRHLVRRRGQEARLRCSPMKGHSHVYWYRQLPEEGLKFMVYLQKENIIDESGMPKERFSAEFPKEGPSILRIQQVVRGDSAAYFCASSPPGTGGIGEQFFGPGTRLTVL.

This clone has a single count. The J gene is TRBJ1-2, the V gene TRBV2; D is possibly TRBD1 (6 bases). This CDR3 spans 13 amino acids. Germline V gene data show CDR1 as SNHLY and CDR2 as FYNNEI. V was trimmed by 8 bases and J by 4 bases, leaving 14 bases between them. The CDR3 here is CASLAGTFYGYTF. DNA for the CDR3: TGTGCCAGCCTCGCCGGGACATTCTATGGCTACACCTTC. Full variable domain (remainder filled in from reference TRBV2 and TRBJ1-2): EPEVTQTPSHQVTQMGQEVILRCVPISNHLYFYWYRQILGQKVEFLVSFYNNEISEKSEIFDDQFSVERPDGSNFTLKIRSTKLEDSAMYFCASLAGTFYGYTFGSGTRLTVV.

Concerning this clone itself: This sample also contains other DNA sequences that code for the same CDR3. V and J are TRBV29-1 and TRBJ2-7; the match to TRBD1 covers 9 bases. CDR1 SQVTM and CDR2 ANQGSEA come from the germline V gene. The V and J ends lost 6 bases and 2 bases, in that order; junction bases with no gene match: 5. CDR3 length: 13 amino acids. The DNA for the CDR3 is TGCAGCGTCCGGGACAGGGCTCCCTACGAGCAGTACTTC. Translated: CSVRDRAPYEQYF.

The chain employs TRBV25-1 and TRBJ2-5; possible D gene TRBD2, 6 bases. Looked up from germline, CDR1 is MGHDK and CDR2 is SYGVNS. The CDR3 covers 13 residues. Deletions cut 6 bases from V and 2 bases from J, with 10 bases between. The CDR3 region has the DNA TGTGCCAGCAGGGTGGAGGGTCAAGAGACCCAGTACTTC. This sequence encodes CASRVEGQETQYF.

This clone was picked up a small number of times. The chain employs TRBV27 and TRBJ1-3; D call uncertain. Trimming took 6 bases from V and 1 from J, leaving 16 bases between them. The germline gives CDR1 MNHEY, CDR2 SMNVEV (reference sequence). There are 16 residues in the CDR3. CDR3 bases: TGTGCCAGCAGCTCGGTCGGGGATTGGTCTGGAAACACCATATATTTT. Residues: CASSSVGDWSGNTIYF.

This sequence joins TRBV14 and TRBJ1-1; no firm D call. V dropped 4 bases and J dropped 1 base, with 13 bases sitting between them. There are 15 residues in the CDR3. Germline-derived CDR1 and CDR2 are SGHDN and FVKESK. CDR3 sequence reads: CASSPPFGRNTEAFF. The CDR3 coding sequence is TGTGCCAGCAGCCCACCATTTGGGCGGAACACTGAAGCTTTCTTT.

The rearrangement links TRBV2 to TRBJ2-2, with 8 bases aligning to TRBD2. The CDR3 loop spans 18 amino acids. Trimming took 8 bases from V and 0 from J; bases not matched to a gene: 14. CDR1 is SNHLY and CDR2 is FYNNEI in the germline V gene. The CDR3 DNA is TGTGCCAGCCGTCTTCTCGGGAGGGTCTTAACGAACACCGGGGAGCTGTTTTTT. It encodes CASRLLGRVLTNTGELFF.

This sequence joins TRBV4-2 and TRBJ2-5, with TRBD2 matching 10 bases. V shed 0 bases and J 5 bases; nucleotides not matched to a gene: 12. This CDR3 has 18 residues. Germline-derived CDR1 and CDR2 are LGHNA and YNFKEQ. The CDR3 is CASSQDVSSGSTGETQYF. CDR3 sequence (DNA): TGTGCCAGCAGCCAAGATGTTTCTAGCGGGAGTACGGGGGAGACCCAGTACTTC.

J is TRBJ1-2 and V is TRBV5-1; perhaps TRBD1 as D (5 bases). Germline assignment: CDR1 SGHRS and CDR2 YFSETQ. V dropped 1 base and J dropped 8 bases, with 9 bases sitting between them. The CDR3 length is 12 residues. This chain's CDR3 is CASSLQGVGYTF. Written as DNA, the CDR3 is TGCGCCAGCAGCTTGCAAGGGGTGGGCTACACCTTC.

The V gene is TRBV5-6, the J gene TRBJ1-1; D perhaps matches TRBD1 (6 bases). Germline CDR1 is SGHDT and CDR2 is YYEEEE. Trimming removed 0 bases from V and 8 bases from J, with 11 bases in between. CDR3 length: 13 amino acids. The CDR3 region has the DNA TGTGCCAGCAGCTTGGTAGGGGGTGGCGAAGCTTTCTTT. It encodes CASSLVGGGEAFF.

This chain uses TRBV6-5 with TRBJ1-2; D is unclear. The germline V gene encodes CDR1 MNHEY and CDR2 SVGAGI. The V end was cut by 10 bases, the J end by 3 bases, with 15 bases between. The CDR3 contains 13 residues. CDR3 DNA sequence: TGTGCCACCAGGAGGGCACGCGACTATGGCTACACCTTC. Its translation: CATRRARDYGYTF.